This note documents a single TCR beta chain sequence. This specimen belongs to a study of T cells in Graves' hyperthyroidism and ophthalmopathy. Study details: Upon initial diagnosis and before any treatment, peripheral blood was collected.

For Graves' hyperthyroidism to be stable, ophthalmopathy could not progress within 18 months. Hyperthyroidism was newly diagnosed in patients aged 18 to 65 (duration under 2 months). Diagnosis relied on clinical symptoms, serum thyroxine and TRAb, thyroid ultrasound and orbital computed tomography. The ends were cut back, 5 bases at V and 5 bases at J, with 7 bases in the middle. The germline V gene has CDR1 SEHNR and CDR2 FQNEAQ (reference sequence). The CDR3 is 11 residues long. Amplification yielded TCR beta CDR3 regions, with RNA transcripts as the source. In the first-round RT-PCR of the TCR CDR3, the HTBI primer set was used. MiXCR, applied by TCRdb to the multiplex PCR reads, yields one record per CDR3 protein. Seen here are fewer than 700,000 distinct CDR3 sequences, 15% to 20% observed once, and the top ten hold around 4%.

The rearrangement links TRBV7-9 to TRBJ2-7; no firm D call. The TCR comes from a woman in her thirties with Graves' hyperthyroidism. Sequenced input: blood. The CDR3 DNA follows: TGTGCCAGCAGCACCTTTGACGAGCAGTACTTC. It yields the protein CASSTFDEQYF.